The 17 T cell receptor beta chains listed next were all sequenced from one sample in a study of T cells in Graves' hyperthyroidism and ophthalmopathy. Using RNA transcripts as the source, TCR beta CDR3 regions were amplified. HTBI primers were the set used in a first-round RT-PCR of the TCR CDR3. TCRdb called the multiplex PCR reads again in MiXCR, with one record for every CDR3 protein. The sample has approximately 690,000 distinct CDR3 sequences, roughly 14% seen once. Sequencing used blood. Receptors originate from a woman in her fifties or sixties with Graves' ophthalmopathy.

This clonotype was detected ten times or more. V is TRBV12-3 or TRBV12-4 and J is TRBJ2-2; 8 bases map to TRBD1. J was trimmed by 6 bases and V by 6 bases; bases with no gene match: 6. The CDR3 consists of 14 residues. CDR3 bases: TGTGCCAGCAGGCCGGGACAGGAGTCCGGGGAGCTGTTTTTT. This encodes CASRPGQESGELFF.

The V and J genes are TRBV24-1 and TRBJ2-5; the D is unclear. Germline CDR1 and CDR2: KGHDR and SFDVKD. Trimming shortened V by 6 bases and J by 3 bases, and 10 bases separated the two germline ends. The CDR3 contains 13 residues. Here the CDR3 reads CATSTNLEETQYF. CDR3 bases: TGTGCCACCAGTACAAACCTCGAAGAGACCCAGTACTTC.

At least ten counts were recorded for this clonotype. The chain uses TRBV5-1 and TRBJ2-7; 10 nucleotides match TRBD2. The CDR3 has 17 amino acids. The germline CDR1 and CDR2 sequences are SGHRS and YFSETQ. With 0 bases clipped from V and 0 bases from J, the junction kept 6 bases outside the gene matches. The CDR3 is CASSLAGLAVTSYEQYF. CDR3 DNA sequence: TGCGCCAGCAGCTTGGCAGGACTAGCGGTAACCTCCTACGAGCAGTACTTC.

This clonotype was seen repeatedly, ten times or more. The chain uses TRBV3-1 and TRBJ2-1, with 10 positions matching TRBD2. V shed 1 base, J shed 4 bases, and the junction held 4 bases outside the gene matches. From germline, CDR1 is LGHDT and CDR2 YNNKEL (reference sequence). The CDR3 runs 16 residues. The CDR3 nucleotides read TGTGCCAGCAGCCAAGGGATACTAGCGGGATACAATGAGCAGTTCTTC. Protein: CASSQGILAGYNEQFF.

This clonotype came up many times. The rearrangement uses TRBV2 and TRBJ1-1; 7 bases are shared with TRBD1. The trim removed 4 bases at V and 1 base at J, leaving 6 bases unmatched. The CDR3 is 15 residues long. The germline V gene has CDR1 SNHLY and CDR2 FYNNEI. CDR3: CASSGQGGRNTEAFF. In nucleotides, the CDR3 is TGTGCCAGCAGTGGCCAGGGGGGGCGGAACACTGAAGCTTTCTTT.

There are many counts of this clonotype. The chain combines TRBV3-1 with TRBJ2-5; TRBD1 aligns across 7 bases. Per germline, CDR1 LGHDT and CDR2 YNNKEL (reference sequence). The CDR3 totals 15 residues. J was trimmed by 3 bases and V by 4 bases; bases with no gene match: 8. As DNA, the CDR3 is TGTGCCAGCAGCCCCTACCCTGACAGGGAAGAGACCCAGTACTTC. Its protein is CASSPYPDREETQYF.

This clonotype was detected ten times or more. J is TRBJ2-7 and V is TRBV29-1; 9 positions match TRBD1. This CDR3 region has 14 residues. From germline, CDR1 is SQVTM and CDR2 ANQGSEA. V shed 7 bases and J 6 bases; nucleotides not matched to a gene: 13. This CDR3 reads CSARNSQGASEQYF. In DNA form, the CDR3 reads TGCAGCGCTAGAAACTCACAGGGGGCGAGCGAGCAGTACTTC.

This clonotype was detected many times. V and J are TRBV7-9 and TRBJ1-1; no clear D. CDR3 length: 13 residues. CDR1 is SEHNR, CDR2 FQNEAQ, per germline (reference sequence). Trimming stripped 5 bases from V and 0 bases from J, with 7 bases between. CDR3 sequence (DNA): TGTGCCAGCAGCCTACCGGTGAACACTGAAGCTTTCTTT. Translating gives CASSLPVNTEAFF.

This clonotype has only a few counts. This chain connects TRBV7-9 to TRBJ2-3; TRBD1 is a possible D gene (5 bases). CDR1 and CDR2 from the germline V gene are SEHNR and FQNEAQ (reference sequence). The CDR3 sequence is 15 residues long. The V and J ends lost 5 bases and 0 bases respectively, with 12 bases between them. The CDR3: CASSPDIISTDTQYF. CDR3 bases: TGTGCCAGCAGCCCGGACATAATAAGCACAGATACGCAGTATTTT.

This clonotype came up many times. V and J are TRBV6-6 and TRBJ2-5; D might be TRBD2 (6 bases). Germline loops: CDR1 MNHNY, CDR2 SVGAGI (reference sequence). The length of the CDR3 is 17 residues. Trimming took off 0 bases at V and 4 bases at J, with 18 bases between the two ends. This CDR3 is CASSYSGAGSQRETQYF. The CDR3 nucleotides are TGTGCCAGCAGTTACTCGGGTGCGGGATCCCAGAGAGAGACCCAGTACTTC.

This clonotype was counted many times. The V call is TRBV18, the J call TRBJ1-2, with TRBD1 matching over 7 bases. The germline gives CDR1 KGHSH, CDR2 LQKENI. Trimming cost V 3 bases and J 4 bases; bases outside gene matches: 5. The CDR3 is 14 residues long. The CDR3 is CASSPEGAGYGYTF. CDR3 nucleotide sequence: TGTGCCAGCTCACCTGAGGGGGCTGGCTATGGCTACACCTTC.

The sample holds many counts of this clonotype. This chain links TRBV30 with TRBJ2-1, with D perhaps being TRBD1 or TRBD2 (5 bases each). The CDR3 has 12 residues. V shed 7 bases and J shed 0 bases, with 7 bases lying between them. Germline CDR1 and CDR2: GTSNPN and SVGIG (reference sequence). CDR3 residues: CASGSSYNEQFF. CDR3 bases: TGTGCCTCAGGGAGCTCCTACAATGAGCAGTTCTTC.

This clonotype was observed a handful of times. The rearrangement joins TRBV10-1 to TRBJ2-3, with D possibly TRBD1 on 6 matching bases. CDR3 length: 13 residues. Germline V gives CDR1 WNHNN, CDR2 SYGVQD (reference sequence). V was shortened by 8 bases and J by 2 bases, with 11 bases between the two germline ends. CDR3 residues: CASADRHTDTQYF. In DNA, the CDR3 is TGCGCCAGCGCGGACAGACACACAGATACGCAGTATTTT.

This clonotype showed up many times. The chain couples TRBV5-1 to TRBJ1-1; unclear D gene. Germline values: CDR1 SGHRS, CDR2 YFSETQ. The length of the CDR3 is 13 residues. The ends were cut back, 6 bases at V and 5 bases at J, with 14 bases in the middle. The CDR3 sequence is CASTSGERTEAFF. The CDR3 coding sequence is TGCGCCAGCACCTCCGGCGAACGGACTGAAGCTTTCTTT.

V and J are TRBV5-8 and TRBJ2-7; TRBD1 matches 8 bases. CDR3 length: 14 amino acids. J gave up 5 bases and V 4 bases, and 8 bases lay outside the gene matches. Looked up from germline, CDR1 is SGHTS and CDR2 is YDEGEE. CDR3 DNA sequence: TGTGCCAGCAGCACTTGGGACAGGCTCCACGAGCAGTACTTC. Amino acid sequence: CASSTWDRLHEQYF.

This clonotype was seen at least ten times. Here the CDR3 DNA reads TGTGCCAGCAGCCGACAGGGGCCCTACGAGCAGTACTTC. This gives the protein CASSRQGPYEQYF. V usage is TRBV7-8 and J usage is TRBJ2-7; TRBD1 matches 8 bases. J lost 2 bases, V lost 5 bases, and 2 bases had no gene match. Germline V lookup: CDR1 SGHVS, CDR2 FQNEAQ. The CDR3 extends over 13 amino acids.

The table lists this clonotype with a few counts. The chain employs TRBV6-2 or TRBV6-3 and TRBJ2-7; TRBD2 aligns across 10 bases. Trimming removed 4 bases from V and 6 bases from J; junction bases left unmatched: 3. The CDR3 covers 13 residues. Germline V CDR1 and CDR2: MNHEY, SVGEGT. CDR3 in amino acids: CASSFSSGGEQYF. The CDR3 DNA sequence: TGTGCCAGCAGTTTTTCTAGCGGGGGCGAGCAGTACTTC.